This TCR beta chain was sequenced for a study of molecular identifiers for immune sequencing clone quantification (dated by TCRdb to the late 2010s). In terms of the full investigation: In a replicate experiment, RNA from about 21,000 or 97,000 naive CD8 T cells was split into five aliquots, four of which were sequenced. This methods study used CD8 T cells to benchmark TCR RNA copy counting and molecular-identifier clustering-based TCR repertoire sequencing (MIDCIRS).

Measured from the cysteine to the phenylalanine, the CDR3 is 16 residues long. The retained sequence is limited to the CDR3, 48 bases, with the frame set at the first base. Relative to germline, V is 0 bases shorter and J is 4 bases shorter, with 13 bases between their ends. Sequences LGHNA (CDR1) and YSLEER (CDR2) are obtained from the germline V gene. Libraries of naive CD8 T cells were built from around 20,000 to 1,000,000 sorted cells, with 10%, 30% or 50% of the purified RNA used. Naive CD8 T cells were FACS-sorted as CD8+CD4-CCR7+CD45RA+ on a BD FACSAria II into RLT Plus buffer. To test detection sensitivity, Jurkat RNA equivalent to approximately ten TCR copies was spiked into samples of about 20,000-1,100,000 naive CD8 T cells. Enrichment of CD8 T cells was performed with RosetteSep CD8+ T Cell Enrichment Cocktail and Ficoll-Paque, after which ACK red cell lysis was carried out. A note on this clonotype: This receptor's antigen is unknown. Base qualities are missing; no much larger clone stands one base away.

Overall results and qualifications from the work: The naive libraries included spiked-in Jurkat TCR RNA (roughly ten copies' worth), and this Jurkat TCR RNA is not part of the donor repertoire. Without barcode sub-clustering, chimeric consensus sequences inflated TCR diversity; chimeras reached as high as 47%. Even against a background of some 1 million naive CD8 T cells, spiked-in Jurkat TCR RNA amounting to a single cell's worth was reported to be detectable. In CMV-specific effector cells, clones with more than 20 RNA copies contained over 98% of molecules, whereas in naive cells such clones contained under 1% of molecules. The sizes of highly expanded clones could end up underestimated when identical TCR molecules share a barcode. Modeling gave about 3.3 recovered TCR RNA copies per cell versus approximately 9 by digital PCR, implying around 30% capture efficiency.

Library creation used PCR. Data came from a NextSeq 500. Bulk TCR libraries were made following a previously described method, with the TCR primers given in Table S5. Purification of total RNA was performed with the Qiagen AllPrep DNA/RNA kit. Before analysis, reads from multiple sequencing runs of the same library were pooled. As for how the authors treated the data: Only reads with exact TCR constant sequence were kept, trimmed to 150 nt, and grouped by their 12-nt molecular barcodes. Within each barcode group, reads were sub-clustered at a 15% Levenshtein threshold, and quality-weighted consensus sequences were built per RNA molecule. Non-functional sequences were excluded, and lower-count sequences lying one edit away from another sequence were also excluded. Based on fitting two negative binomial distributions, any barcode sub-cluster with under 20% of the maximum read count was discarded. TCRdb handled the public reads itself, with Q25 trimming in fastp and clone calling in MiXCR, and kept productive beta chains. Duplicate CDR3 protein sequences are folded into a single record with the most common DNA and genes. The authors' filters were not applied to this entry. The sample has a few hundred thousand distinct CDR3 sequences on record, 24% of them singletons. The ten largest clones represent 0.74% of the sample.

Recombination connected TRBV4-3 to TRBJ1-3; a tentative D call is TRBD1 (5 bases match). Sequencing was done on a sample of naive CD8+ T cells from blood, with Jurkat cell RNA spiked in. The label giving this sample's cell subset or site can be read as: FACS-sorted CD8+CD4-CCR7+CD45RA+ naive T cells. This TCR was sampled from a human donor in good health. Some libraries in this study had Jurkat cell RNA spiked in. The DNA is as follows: TGCGCCAGCAGCCAAGATGCGGGGGGATCGGGAAACACCATATATTTT. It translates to CASSQDAGGSGNTIYF.